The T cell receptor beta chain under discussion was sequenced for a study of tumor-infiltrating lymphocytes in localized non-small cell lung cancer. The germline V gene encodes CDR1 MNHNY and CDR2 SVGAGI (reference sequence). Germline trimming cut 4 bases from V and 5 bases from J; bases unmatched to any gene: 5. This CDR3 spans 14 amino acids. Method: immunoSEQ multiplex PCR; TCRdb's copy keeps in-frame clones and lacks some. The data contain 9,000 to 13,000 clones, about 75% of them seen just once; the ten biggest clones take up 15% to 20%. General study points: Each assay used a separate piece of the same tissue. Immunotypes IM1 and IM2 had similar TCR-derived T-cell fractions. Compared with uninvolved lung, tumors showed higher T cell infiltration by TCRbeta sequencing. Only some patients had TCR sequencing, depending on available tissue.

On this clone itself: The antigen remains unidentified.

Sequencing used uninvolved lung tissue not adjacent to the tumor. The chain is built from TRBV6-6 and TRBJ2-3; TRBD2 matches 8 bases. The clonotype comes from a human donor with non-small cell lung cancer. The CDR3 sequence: CASSSGGVGDTQYF. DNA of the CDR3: TGTGCCAGCAGTTCCGGGGGGGTAGGAGATACGCAGTATTTT.